A selection of T cell receptor beta chains follows, all from one sample in a study of beta chain features in type 1 diabetes. The table came from immunoSEQ multiplex PCR; TCRdb's copy has only in-frame clones and leaves some out. The sample carries about 240,000 clones, roughly 14% recorded once. The sequenced sample was naive CD4+ T cells from blood. These TCRs come from a man under 40 with type 1 diabetes. Each CDR3 is given without its conserved first and last residue. Part of the rows lack a size; the others show once, few, many or a class for expanded clones.

size	V	CDR3
NA	TRBV4-2	ASSHRGESGELF
NA	TRBV7-6	ASSLGGTSGPYNEQF
NA	TRBV30	AWSAWTGGIGYT
few	TRBV2	ASSEFQGGNDEQY
few	TRBV27	ASSLRTSGYNEQF
NA	TRBV11-2	ASSLWQTYEQY
few	TRBV2	ASSELEAGTGELF
few	TRBV21-1	ASSKAGTNTEAF
NA	TRBV29-1	SVVLGGREETQY
few	TRBV4-1	ASSPGDRRYQETQY
NA	TRBV19	ASRGLAGGPNNEQF
NA	TRBV9	ASRGTGHEKLF
few	TRBV6-5	ANAPGEETQY
few	TRBV19	ASSIGQAPSGANVLT
few	TRBV5-4	ASRSASGDTDTQY
NA	TRBV2	ASRRTSGPYEQY
few	TRBV5-1	ASSRGGAPDTGELF
NA	TRBV18	ASSLSRDRGQPQH
NA	TRBV6-5	ASSRGTGDYEQY
NA	TRBV19	ASSQGTATNEKLF
NA	TRBV2	ASNTLAGGPEQY
NA	TRBV6-4	ASSPDSSGNTIY
few	TRBV7-9	ASSLFNYEQY
few	TRBV30	AWSGLGAYTNEQF
few	TRBV6-5	ASSAGQRNTEAF
NA	TRBV5-1	ASSNPGTGAHGGYT
NA	TRBV6-6	ASSYDRAGNQPQH
few	TRBV29-1	SVASSNQPQH
few	TRBV5-1	ASSLGQDTEAF
few	TRBV5-4	ASSLAGQRAGETQY
few	TRBV7-2	ASSPRLAGVEQF
few	TRBV5-1	ASSPGDRLYQETQY
few	TRBV5-4	ASSLGLAGGPGEQF
NA	TRBV4-2	ASSQDLPPSGGSTYNEQF